The 16 T cell receptor beta chains reported below all come from one sample, sequenced in a study of blood T cell repertoires in COVID-19. Libraries were prepared by immunoSEQ multiplex PCR; TCRdb keeps only in-frame clonotypes and omits some of them. The profile shows fewer than 250,000 clones, 82% of them singletons. The specimen was peripheral blood. These receptors were taken from a woman in her 40s with acute or convalescent COVID-19.

V usage is TRBV7-2 and J usage is TRBJ2-5; no clear D. V lost 5 bases and J 0 bases, leaving 10 bases between the germline ends. From germline, CDR1 is SGHTA and CDR2 FQGNSA. CDR3 length: 14 amino acids. CDR3 protein: CASSPSRYQETQYF. The DNA for the CDR3 is TGTGCCAGCAGCCCTAGTAGGTACCAAGAGACCCAGTACTTC.

The chain has TRBV6-2 or TRBV6-3 and TRBJ1-5, with 12 bases lining up with TRBD1. The germline gives CDR1 MNHEY, CDR2 SVGEGT. The J segment lost 0 bases and the V segment lost 2 bases, leaving 8 bases of the junction unmatched. The CDR3 is made up of 19 amino acids. CDR3: CASSYDSGQGAYSNQPQHF. CDR3 nucleotide sequence: TGTGCCAGCAGTTACGATTCGGGACAGGGGGCTTATAGCAATCAGCCCCAGCATTTT.

The chain carries TRBV7-2 and TRBJ2-3; 13 bases are shared with TRBD2. V trimming: 5 bases; J trimming: 0 bases; junction bases outside the gene matches: 8. Germline values: CDR1 SGHTA, CDR2 FQGNSA. The CDR3 loop spans 18 amino acids. The CDR3 loop reads CASSLRLAGGISTDTQYF. Here the CDR3 DNA reads TGTGCCAGCAGCCTCAGACTAGCGGGAGGAATCAGCACAGATACGCAGTATTTT.

The V call is TRBV7-2, the J call TRBJ2-1, with D possibly being TRBD2 (5 bases). V was shortened by 5 bases and J by 0 bases, with 11 bases between the two germline ends. Germline V CDR1 and CDR2: SGHTA, FQGNSA. This CDR3 comprises 15 residues. The CDR3 sequence is CASSPEGSSYNEQFF. The CDR3 bases are TGTGCCAGCAGCCCGGAAGGGAGCTCCTACAATGAGCAGTTCTTC.

V gene TRBV6-5 combines with J gene TRBJ1-1, with unresolved D. Germline assignment: CDR1 MNHEY and CDR2 SVGAGI. The ends were cut back, 5 bases at V and 5 bases at J, with 15 bases in the middle. The CDR3 loop spans 14 amino acids. The CDR3 here is CASSPSEDWTEAFF. The CDR3 DNA follows: TGTGCCAGCAGTCCGTCGGAGGATTGGACTGAAGCTTTCTTT.

The rearrangement uses TRBV18 and TRBJ1-1; D not certain. The germline V gene encodes CDR1 KGHSH and CDR2 LQKENI. V lost 3 bases, J lost 11 bases, and 16 bases lay in between. The CDR3 runs 13 residues. CDR3 amino acids: CASSPKTEQSAFF. The DNA for the CDR3 is TGTGCCAGCTCACCTAAGACGGAACAGTCGGCTTTCTTT.

The chain employs TRBV18 and TRBJ2-1; the D is unclear. The germline gives CDR1 KGHSH, CDR2 LQKENI. The CDR3 sequence is 13 residues long. Trimming removed 3 bases from V and 3 bases from J, with 6 bases in between. This CDR3 is CASSPGSYNEQFF. CDR3 in DNA: TGTGCCAGCTCACCGGGCAGCTACAATGAGCAGTTCTTC. Together with reference TRBV18 and TRBJ2-1, the CDR3 gives the full variable domain: NAGVMQNPRHLVRRRGQEARLRCSPMKGHSHVYWYRQLPEEGLKFMVYLQKENIIDESGMPKERFSAEFPKEGPSILRIQQVVRGDSAAYFCASSPGSYNEQFFGPGTRLTVL.

Only a few counts were recorded for this clone. The chain combines TRBV10-1 with TRBJ1-2; D is undetermined. The V end was cut by 3 bases, the J end by 2 bases, with 10 bases between. The CDR3 is 14 residues long. CDR1 and CDR2 from the germline V gene are WNHNN and SYGVQD (reference sequence). The CDR3 DNA sequence: TGCGCCAGCAGTGAAAGCGGCAGAAACTATGGCTACACCTTC. This translates into CASSESGRNYGYTF.

V usage is TRBV12-3 or TRBV12-4 and J usage is TRBJ1-1, with D maybe TRBD1 (6 bases). CDR3 length equals 13 residues. Deletions cut 8 bases from V and 1 base from J, with 11 bases between. CDR3 nucleotide sequence: TGTGCCAGCGAGGGGGAGGGGAACACTGAAGCTTTCTTT. Encoded protein: CASEGEGNTEAFF.

This chain uses TRBV2 with TRBJ2-7; D remains ambiguous. The V and J ends lost 0 bases and 7 bases respectively, with 37 bases between them. Germline lookup yields CDR1 SNHLY and CDR2 FYNNEI. The CDR3 runs to 22 residues. The CDR3 sequence: CASSEALLGFASFERRKLEQYF. For the CDR3, the DNA is TGTGCCAGCAGTGAAGCGCTTCTGGGTTTCGCCAGTTTTGAGAGGAGAAAGTTGGAGCAGTACTTC.

This clone appeared a single time. The chain recombines TRBV25-1 with TRBJ1-1, with D possibly being TRBD1 (5 bases). The germline CDR1 and CDR2 sequences are MGHDK and SYGVNS. The CDR3 loop spans 15 amino acids. The germline V and J ends were trimmed by 2 bases and 0 bases, with 10 bases remaining between them. The CDR3 DNA reads TGTGCCAGCAGTGAACAGGGCGATATGAACACTGAAGCTTTCTTT. Amino acids: CASSEQGDMNTEAFF.

This clone was detected only once. The CDR3 DNA sequence: TGTGCCAGCAGTACCGGGACAACCCCCCCCCACGAGCAGTACTTC. Residues: CASSTGTTPPHEQYF. The chain carries TRBV6-4 and TRBJ2-7, with a tentative D call TRBD1 (6 bases). Germline lookup yields CDR1 MRHNA and CDR2 SNTAGT. The CDR3 loop spans 15 amino acids. V was clipped by 5 bases and J by 5 bases, with 19 bases between them.

This chain joins TRBV9 and TRBJ2-7; 7 nucleotides agree with TRBD1. With V trimmed by 4 bases and J by 3 bases, 13 bases remained unmatched. Per germline, CDR1 SGDLS and CDR2 YYNGEE. This CDR3 comprises 16 residues. The CDR3 is CASSPRVDRPFYEQYF. DNA of the CDR3: TGTGCCAGCAGCCCCAGGGTGGACAGGCCATTCTACGAGCAGTACTTC. Filled out from reference TRBV9 and TRBJ2-7, the complete variable domain reads DSGVTQTPKHLITATGQRVTLRCSPRSGDLSVYWYQQSLDQGLQFLIQYYNGEERAKGNILERFSAQQFPDLHSELNLSSLELGDSALYFCASSPRVDRPFYEQYFGPGTRLTVT.

This sequence joins TRBV9 and TRBJ2-7, with D perhaps TRBD2 (6 bases). Trimming stripped 0 bases from V and 3 bases from J, with 22 bases between. This CDR3 comprises 18 residues. Germline V lookup: CDR1 SGDLS, CDR2 YYNGEE. CDR3 residues: CASSVGSSDTKLHYEQYF. The CDR3 nucleotides are TGTGCCAGCAGCGTAGGGTCTAGCGATACTAAACTCCACTACGAGCAGTACTTC.

This chain links TRBV27 with TRBJ2-7; 13 nucleotides align to TRBD2. J lost 5 bases, V lost 6 bases, and 7 bases had no gene match. This CDR3 region has 15 residues. Per the germline V gene, CDR1 is MNHEY and CDR2 is SMNVEV (reference sequence). The CDR3 region is CASRTGLAGVDEQYF. The DNA of the CDR3 is TGTGCCAGCAGGACTGGACTAGCGGGAGTCGACGAGCAGTACTTC.

The V and J genes are TRBV15 and TRBJ2-5; TRBD2 agrees at 7 bases. CDR3 length: 16 residues. The germline V gene encodes CDR1 LNHNV and CDR2 YYDKDF (reference sequence). Losses at the gene ends were 2 bases for V and 5 bases for J; bases not matched to a gene: 11. CDR3 DNA sequence: TGTGCCACCAGCAGACGTAGCGGGTCGGAGTCGGAGACCCAGTACTTC. Its protein product is CATSRRSGSESETQYF. Based on the CDR3 plus reference TRBV15 and TRBJ2-5, the full variable domain is DAMVIQNPRYQVTQFGKPVTLSCSQTLNHNVMYWYQQKSSQAPKLLFHYYDKDFNNEADTPDNFQSRRPNTSFCFLDIRSPGLGDTAMYLCATSRRSGSESETQYFGPGTRLLVL.